The 12 T cell receptor beta chains in this list originate from one sample, sequenced in a study of shared clonotypes between healthy human individuals. Method: immunoSEQ multiplex PCR; TCRdb's copy keeps in-frame clones and lacks some. The sample has over 2 million clones; roughly 94% are singletons. CD8 cells classed as naive were CD45RO-negative and positively selected for CCR7, excluding terminally differentiated effector memory CD45RA+ cells. Sequencing was performed on naive CD8+ T cells sorted from blood. Receptors originate from a man between 18 and 35 years old in good health.

The rearrangement links TRBV6-5 to TRBJ1-1; D may be TRBD1 (6 bases). Germline CDR1 MNHEY, CDR2 SVGAGI. V was shortened by 7 bases and J by 1 base, with 16 bases between the two germline ends. The CDR3 length is 15 residues. CDR3: CASKIGVGANTEAFF. For the CDR3, the DNA is TGTGCCAGCAAGATTGGGGTGGGGGCGAACACTGAAGCTTTCTTT.

V is TRBV5-1 and J is TRBJ2-3; 9 bases line up with TRBD1. The CDR3 contains 17 residues. The germline CDR1 and CDR2 sequences are SGHRS and YFSETQ. V dropped 0 bases and J dropped 5; count of bases not matched to a gene: 10. The CDR3 protein is CASSLGDRVREGDTQYF. The DNA of the CDR3 is TGCGCCAGCAGCTTGGGGGACAGGGTCAGAGAGGGAGATACGCAGTATTTT.

To note about this clone: Other DNA sequences in this sample translate to the same CDR3. V is TRBV28 and J is TRBJ1-1; D is unclear. Germline CDR1 reads MDHEN; CDR2 reads SYDVKM. V lost 3 bases and J 4 bases, leaving 12 bases between the germline ends. The CDR3 has 14 amino acids. Written as DNA, the CDR3 is TGTGCCAGCAGTTTCGAGGAGTTTGGCACTGAAGCTTTCTTT. It is translated as CASSFEEFGTEAFF.

Notes on this clone: The same CDR3 can be traced to other DNA sequences in this sample. The chain is built from TRBV28 and TRBJ2-6, with 8 bases fitting TRBD1. This CDR3 has 15 amino acids. CDR1 and CDR2 from the germline V gene are MDHEN and SYDVKM. The V gene end was trimmed by 5 bases and the J gene end by 4 bases; junction bases not matched to a gene: 4. The CDR3 loop is CASSPTGAGANVLTF. Written as DNA, the CDR3 is TGTGCCAGCAGTCCGACAGGGGCCGGGGCCAACGTCCTGACTTTC. Together with reference TRBV28 and TRBJ2-6, the CDR3 gives the full variable domain: DVKVTQSSRYLVKRTGEKVFLECVQDMDHENMFWYRQDPGLGLRLIYFSYDVKMKEKGDIPEGYSVSREKKERFSLILESASTNQTSMYLCASSPTGAGANVLTFGAGSRLTVL.

The genes are TRBV10-3 and TRBJ2-7; 7 bases are a match to TRBD1. The CDR3 runs to 15 residues. Germline CDR1 and CDR2: ENHRY and SYGVKD. J was trimmed by 4 bases and V by 3 bases; bases with no gene match: 9. The chain's CDR3 is CAISDPQGTQYEQYF. The CDR3 nucleotides read TGTGCCATCAGTGACCCACAGGGGACCCAGTACGAGCAGTACTTC.

The chain recombines TRBV10-2 with TRBJ2-6; D is unresolved. The germline CDR1 and CDR2 sequences are WSHSY and SAAADI. Trimming left V 5 bases short and J 0 bases short, with 8 bases between. There are 15 residues in the CDR3. CDR3 coding DNA: TGCGCCAGCAGTATTTGGAGCTCTGGGGCCAACGTCCTGACTTTC. It yields the protein CASSIWSSGANVLTF.

This rearrangement joins TRBV7-2 to TRBJ2-7; TRBD2 matches at 9 bases. This CDR3 region has 17 residues. The V and J ends lost 5 bases and 2 bases, in that order; junction bases with no gene match: 13. Looked up from germline, CDR1 is SGHTA and CDR2 is FQGNSA. In DNA form, the CDR3 reads TGTGCCAGCAGCCCCTCGGTTGCGGGAGGGGGGGCCTACGAGCAGTACTTC. This codes for CASSPSVAGGGAYEQYF. Based on the CDR3 plus reference TRBV7-2 and TRBJ2-7, the full variable domain is GAGVSQSPSNKVTEKGKDVELRCDPISGHTALYWYRQSLGQGLEFLIYFQGNSAPDKSGLPSDRFSAERTGGSVSTLTIQRTQQEDSAVYLCASSPSVAGGGAYEQYFGPGTRLTVT.

This clone was counted a single time. The J gene is TRBJ2-2, the V gene TRBV13, with 7 bases aligning to TRBD2. The CDR3 contains 14 residues. The germline V gene has CDR1 PRHDT and CDR2 FYEKMQ (reference sequence). With V trimmed by 3 bases and J by 6 bases, 4 bases remained unmatched. The CDR3 DNA reads TGTGCCAGCAGCTTTGGGGCGGGAGCCGGGGAGCTGTTTTTT. Translation: CASSFGAGAGELFF. Supplemented by reference TRBV13 and TRBJ2-2, the full variable domain reads AAGVIQSPRHLIKEKRETATLKCYPIPRHDTVYWYQQGPGQDPQFLISFYEKMQSDKGSIPDRFSAQQFSDYHSELNMSSLELGDSALYFCASSFGAGAGELFFGEGSRLTVL.

The rearrangement links TRBV5-4 to TRBJ2-5, with no clear D. Trimming stripped 6 bases from V and 5 bases from J, with 20 bases between. Looked up from germline, CDR1 is SGHNT and CDR2 is YYREEE (reference sequence). The CDR3 length is 15 residues. CDR3 protein: CASTPDPGPLETQYF. The DNA of the CDR3 is TGTGCCAGCACCCCGGACCCGGGCCCACTGGAGACCCAGTACTTC. The full variable domain, completed using reference TRBV5-4 and TRBJ2-5, is ETGVTQSPTHLIKTRGQQVTLRCSSQSGHNTVSWYQQALGQGPQFIFQYYREEENGRGNFPPRFSGLQFPNYSSELNVNALELDDSALYLCASTPDPGPLETQYFGPGTRLLVL.

The V call is TRBV9, the J call TRBJ2-2, with 10 bases fitting TRBD1. The CDR3 loop spans 15 amino acids. The V gene's germline CDR1 is SGDLS and CDR2 YYNGEE. Trimming removed 0 bases from V and 5 bases from J; junction bases left unmatched: 1. CDR3 sequence: CASSVGGQGTGELFF. The CDR3 region has the DNA TGTGCCAGCAGCGTAGGGGGACAGGGGACCGGGGAGCTGTTTTTT. The full variable domain, in which reference TRBV9 and TRBJ2-2 provide the parts outside the CDR3, is DSGVTQTPKHLITATGQRVTLRCSPRSGDLSVYWYQQSLDQGLQFLIQYYNGEERAKGNILERFSAQQFPDLHSELNLSSLELGDSALYFCASSVGGQGTGELFFGEGSRLTVL.

The chain recombines TRBV9 with TRBJ2-7; D not resolved. In germline, CDR1 is SGDLS, CDR2 YYNGEE. This CDR3 region has 16 residues. Deletions cut 0 bases from V and 1 base from J, with 14 bases between. This CDR3 is CASSVDPQLGSYEQYF. CDR3 DNA sequence: TGTGCCAGCAGCGTAGACCCTCAATTGGGATCCTACGAGCAGTACTTC.

The V and J genes are TRBV28 and TRBJ1-2; perhaps TRBD1 as D (6 bases). Trimming took off 7 bases at V and 2 bases at J, with 20 bases between the two ends. The CDR3 spans 16 residues. Germline CDR1 and CDR2: MDHEN and SYDVKM. The CDR3 DNA is TGTGCCAGCACCAAACCGCCGGGACACAAGAACTATGGCTACACCTTC. It specifies CASTKPPGHKNYGYTF.